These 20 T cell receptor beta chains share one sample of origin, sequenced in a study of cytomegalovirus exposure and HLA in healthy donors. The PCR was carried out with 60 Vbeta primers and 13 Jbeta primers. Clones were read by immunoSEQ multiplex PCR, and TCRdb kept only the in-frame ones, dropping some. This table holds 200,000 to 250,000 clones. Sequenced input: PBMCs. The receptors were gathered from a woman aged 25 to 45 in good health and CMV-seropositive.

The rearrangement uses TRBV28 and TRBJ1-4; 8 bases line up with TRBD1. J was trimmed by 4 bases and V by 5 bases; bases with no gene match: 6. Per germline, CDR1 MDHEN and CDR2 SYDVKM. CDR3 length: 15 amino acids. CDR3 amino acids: CASSPRGTGNEKLFF. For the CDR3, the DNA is TGTGCCAGCAGTCCTCGAGGGACAGGTAATGAAAAACTGTTTTTT.

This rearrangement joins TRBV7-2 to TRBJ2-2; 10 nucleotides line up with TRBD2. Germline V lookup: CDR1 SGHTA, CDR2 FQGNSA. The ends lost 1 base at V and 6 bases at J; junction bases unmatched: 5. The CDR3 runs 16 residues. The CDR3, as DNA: TGTGCCAGCAGCTTAGGTGGGCTAGCGGGAGCCGGGGAGCTGTTTTTT. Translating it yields CASSLGGLAGAGELFF. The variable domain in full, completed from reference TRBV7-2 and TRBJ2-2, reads GAGVSQSPSNKVTEKGKDVELRCDPISGHTALYWYRQSLGQGLEFLIYFQGNSAPDKSGLPSDRFSAERTGGSVSTLTIQRTQQEDSAVYLCASSLGGLAGAGELFFGEGSRLTVL.

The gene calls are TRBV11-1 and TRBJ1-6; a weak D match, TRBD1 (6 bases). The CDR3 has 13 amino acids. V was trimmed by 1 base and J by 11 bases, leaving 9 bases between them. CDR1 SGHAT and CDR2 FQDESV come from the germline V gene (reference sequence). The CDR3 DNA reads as TGTGCCAGCAGCTTAGAAGGGGGAGCACCCCTCCACTTT. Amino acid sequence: CASSLEGGAPLHF.

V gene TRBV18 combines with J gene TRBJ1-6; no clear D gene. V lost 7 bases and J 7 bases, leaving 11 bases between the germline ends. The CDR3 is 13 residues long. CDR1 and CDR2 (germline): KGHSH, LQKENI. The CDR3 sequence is CASLGGLNSPLHF. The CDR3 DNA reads TGTGCCAGCTTAGGAGGGCTCAATTCACCCCTCCACTTT.

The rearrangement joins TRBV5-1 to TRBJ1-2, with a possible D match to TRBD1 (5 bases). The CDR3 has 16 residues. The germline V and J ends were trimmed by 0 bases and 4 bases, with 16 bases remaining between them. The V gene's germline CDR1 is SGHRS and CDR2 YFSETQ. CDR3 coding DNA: TGCGCCAGCAGCTTGGAGGCGATTTATGGGGCCTATGGCTACACCTTC. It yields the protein CASSLEAIYGAYGYTF.

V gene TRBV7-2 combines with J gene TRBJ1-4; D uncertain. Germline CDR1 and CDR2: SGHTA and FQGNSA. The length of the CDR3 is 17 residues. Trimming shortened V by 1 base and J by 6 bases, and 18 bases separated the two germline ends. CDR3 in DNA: TGTGCCAGCAGCTTAGTGTGGAGGTCGGGAAAGGATGAAAAACTGTTTTTT. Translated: CASSLVWRSGKDEKLFF.

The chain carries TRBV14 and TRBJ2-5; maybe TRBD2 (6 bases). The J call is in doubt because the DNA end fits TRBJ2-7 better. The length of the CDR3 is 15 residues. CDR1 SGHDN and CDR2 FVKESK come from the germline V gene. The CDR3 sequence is CASSPKDGTFYEQYF. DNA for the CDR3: TGTGCCAGCAGCCCTAAGGACGGGACTTTCTACGAGCAGTACTTC.

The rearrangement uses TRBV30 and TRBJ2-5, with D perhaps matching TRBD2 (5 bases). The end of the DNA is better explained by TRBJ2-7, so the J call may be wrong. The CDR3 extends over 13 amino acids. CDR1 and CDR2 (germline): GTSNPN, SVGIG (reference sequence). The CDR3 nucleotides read TGTGCCTGGAATAGCGTCTCCACCTACGAGCAGTACTTC. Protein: CAWNSVSTYEQYF.

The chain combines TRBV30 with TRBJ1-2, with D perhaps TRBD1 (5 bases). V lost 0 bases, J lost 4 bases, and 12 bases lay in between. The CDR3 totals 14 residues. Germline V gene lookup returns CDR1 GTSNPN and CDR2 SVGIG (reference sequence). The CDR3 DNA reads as TGTGCCTGGAGTGTACTTCTGGGGGGCTATGGCTACACCTTC. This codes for CAWSVLLGGYGYTF. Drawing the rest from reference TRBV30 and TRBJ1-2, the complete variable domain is SQTIHQWPATLVQPVGSPLSLECTVEGTSNPNLYWYRQAAGRGLQLLFYSVGIGQISSEVPQNLSASRPQDRQFILSSKKLLLSDSGFYLCAWSVLLGGYGYTFGSGTRLTVV.

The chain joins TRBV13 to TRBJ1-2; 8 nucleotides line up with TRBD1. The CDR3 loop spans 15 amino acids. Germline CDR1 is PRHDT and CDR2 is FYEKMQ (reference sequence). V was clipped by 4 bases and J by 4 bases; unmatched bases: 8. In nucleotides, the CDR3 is TGTGCCAGCAGCTCATCCCGACAGGGGTCCTATGGCTACACCTTC. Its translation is CASSSSRQGSYGYTF.

The CDR3 DNA follows: TGTGCCAGCAAGGGGGATACCACCGGGGAGCTGTTTTTT. Its protein product is CASKGDTTGELFF. The rearrangement uses TRBV2 and TRBJ2-2; a weak D match, TRBD1 (6 bases). The CDR3 loop spans 13 amino acids. CDR1 is SNHLY and CDR2 is FYNNEI in the germline V gene. V was trimmed by 7 bases and J by 4 bases, leaving 10 bases between them.

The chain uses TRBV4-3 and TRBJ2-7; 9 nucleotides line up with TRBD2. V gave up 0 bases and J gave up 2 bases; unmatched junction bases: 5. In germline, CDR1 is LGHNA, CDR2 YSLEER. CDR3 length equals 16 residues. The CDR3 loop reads CASSQDELAGAYEQYF. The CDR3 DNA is TGCGCCAGCAGCCAAGACGAGTTAGCGGGAGCCTACGAGCAGTACTTC.

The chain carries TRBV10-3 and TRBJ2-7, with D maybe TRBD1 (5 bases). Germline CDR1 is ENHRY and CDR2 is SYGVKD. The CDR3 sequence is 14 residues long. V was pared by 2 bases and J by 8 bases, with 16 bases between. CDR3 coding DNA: TGTGCCATCAGTGAGAAAGGGGCGACAGAGAAGCAGTACTTC. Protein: CAISEKGATEKQYF.

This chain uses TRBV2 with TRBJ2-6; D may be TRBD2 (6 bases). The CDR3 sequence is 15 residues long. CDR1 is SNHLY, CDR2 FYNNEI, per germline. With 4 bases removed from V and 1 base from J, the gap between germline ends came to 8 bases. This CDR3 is CASSARGSGANVLTF. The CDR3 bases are TGTGCCAGCAGTGCCCGGGGGTCTGGGGCCAACGTCCTGACTTTC.

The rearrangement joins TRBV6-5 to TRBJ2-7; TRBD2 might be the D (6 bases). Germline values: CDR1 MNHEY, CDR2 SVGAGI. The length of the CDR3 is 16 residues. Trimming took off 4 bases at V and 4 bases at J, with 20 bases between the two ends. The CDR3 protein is CASSSLAGRRLYEQYF. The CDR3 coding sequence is TGTGCCAGCAGTTCCCTCGCGGGGAGGCGATTATACGAGCAGTACTTC.

CDR3: CASSPDGLALYMMTYNEQFF. DNA of the CDR3: TGTGCCAGCAGTCCAGATGGACTAGCCCTTTATATGATGACCTACAATGAGCAGTTCTTC. This rearrangement joins TRBV14 to TRBJ2-1; 8 nucleotides match TRBD2. The V and J ends lost 6 bases and 2 bases, in that order; junction bases with no gene match: 21. Germline V gene lookup returns CDR1 SGHDN and CDR2 FVKESK. This CDR3 is 20 amino acids long.

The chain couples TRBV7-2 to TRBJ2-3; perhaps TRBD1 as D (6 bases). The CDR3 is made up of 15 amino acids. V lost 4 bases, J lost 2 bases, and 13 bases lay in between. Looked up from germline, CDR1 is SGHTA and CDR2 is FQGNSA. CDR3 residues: CASSSGQIVTDTQYF. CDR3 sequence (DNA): TGTGCCAGCAGCTCCGGACAGATAGTCACAGATACGCAGTATTTT.

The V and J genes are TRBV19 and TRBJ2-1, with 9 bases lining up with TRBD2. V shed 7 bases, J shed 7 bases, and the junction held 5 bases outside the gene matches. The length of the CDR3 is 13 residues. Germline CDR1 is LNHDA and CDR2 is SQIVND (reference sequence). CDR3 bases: TGTGCCAGTAAAGGGACTAGCTCGAATGAGCAGTTCTTC. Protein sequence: CASKGTSSNEQFF.

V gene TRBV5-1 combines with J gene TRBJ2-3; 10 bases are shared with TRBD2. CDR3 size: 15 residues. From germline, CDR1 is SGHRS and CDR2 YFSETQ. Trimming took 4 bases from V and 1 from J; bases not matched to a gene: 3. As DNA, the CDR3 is TGCGCCAGCAGCGAAGGGACTAGCGGCACAGATACGCAGTATTTT. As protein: CASSEGTSGTDTQYF.

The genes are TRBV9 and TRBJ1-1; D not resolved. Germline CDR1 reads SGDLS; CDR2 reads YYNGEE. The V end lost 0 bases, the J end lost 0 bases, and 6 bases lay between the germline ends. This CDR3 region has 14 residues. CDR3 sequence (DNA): TGTGCCAGCAGCGTAGGTCAGTTGAACACTGAAGCTTTCTTT. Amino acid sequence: CASSVGQLNTEAFF.